Each of the 16 T cell receptor beta chains below was sequenced from the same sample in a study of TIL therapy for anti-PD-1-resistant metastatic lung cancer. Sequencing used immunoSEQ v3. Data came from immunoSEQ multiplex PCR; TCRdb stores just in-frame clones and leaves some out. The table has some 90,000 clones, 55% to 75% seen once; the top ten hold approximately 11%. Time point noted: pre-treatment sample, taken before nivolumab and TIL therapy. The tumor samples were excised metastases, mostly pleural nodules or supraclavicular lymph nodes. The sample consisted of tumor tissue, taken at baseline. These receptors originate from a person between 25 and 79 years old with non-small cell lung cancer.

This sequence joins TRBV28 and TRBJ2-7, with D possibly matching TRBD2 (5 bases). Trimming stripped 4 bases from V and 0 bases from J, with 19 bases between. Germline CDR1 reads MDHEN; CDR2 reads SYDVKM. The CDR3 sequence is 17 residues long. CDR3 in amino acids: CASSYPLRTAGSYEQYF. CDR3 in DNA: TGTGCCAGCAGTTACCCGCTACGGACGGCGGGCTCCTACGAGCAGTACTTC.

Turning to this clone: A much more abundant neighbour one base away suggests this may be a read error. The chain combines TRBV4-3 with TRBJ1-1, with D tentatively TRBD1 (5 bases). CDR3 length: 13 residues. The V gene's germline CDR1 is LGHNA and CDR2 YSLEER. This chain's CDR3 is CPSSRGVNTEAFF. The CDR3 coding sequence is TGCCCCAGCAGCCGGGGGGTAAACACTGAAGCTTTCTTT.

The chain has TRBV19 and TRBJ1-1; no definite D call. The CDR3 has 14 amino acids. V was clipped by 5 bases and J by 2 bases, with 12 bases between them. Per the germline V gene, CDR1 is LNHDA and CDR2 is SQIVND (reference sequence). CDR3 residues: CASSSGYANTEAFF. CDR3 nucleotide sequence: TGTGCCAGTAGTTCCGGGTACGCCAACACTGAAGCTTTCTTT.

This clone was counted between two and nine times. The rearrangement joins TRBV28 to TRBJ2-7; D might be TRBD1 (6 bases). Trimming left V 6 bases short and J 7 bases short, with 16 bases between. The CDR3 is 13 amino acids. The germline gives CDR1 MDHEN, CDR2 SYDVKM. This CDR3 reads CASSLTGTKEQYF. For the CDR3, the DNA is TGTGCCAGCAGCCTCACCGGGACAAAAGAGCAGTACTTC.

The table lists this clone with a count of one. The chain employs TRBV6-5 and TRBJ1-1; 8 bases line up with TRBD1. The CDR3 spans 14 residues. Germline CDR1 is MNHEY and CDR2 is SVGAGI. The V segment lost 5 bases and the J segment 6 bases; nucleotides outside the gene matches: 8. The CDR3 coding sequence is TGTGCCAGCAGTCCTCCGACAGGGGAATCTGAAGCTTTCTTT. Residues: CASSPPTGESEAFF.

The chain uses TRBV18 and TRBJ1-2; D is unresolved. From germline, CDR1 is KGHSH and CDR2 LQKENI. The CDR3 loop spans 14 amino acids. V was cut by 2 bases and J by 2 bases, with 9 bases left in between. The CDR3 here is CASSPSARNYGYTF. In DNA, the CDR3 is TGTGCCAGCTCACCATCCGCCAGGAACTATGGCTACACCTTC.

The chain carries TRBV5-4 and TRBJ1-4; D is uncertain. This CDR3 has 14 residues. Trimming cost V 2 bases and J 8 bases, with 13 bases left between them. Germline CDR1 reads SGHNT; CDR2 reads YYREEE (reference sequence). CDR3 sequence (DNA): TGTGCCAGCAGCTTCGGCCAAGGAGGGGAAAAACTGTTTTTT. Protein: CASSFGQGGEKLFF.

There are a few counts of this clone. This sequence joins TRBV7-3 and TRBJ2-2; a weak D match, TRBD2 (5 bases). Trimming took 5 bases from V and 6 from J, leaving 7 bases between them. This CDR3 spans 12 amino acids. Per germline, CDR1 SGHTA and CDR2 FQGTGA. The CDR3 loop reads CASSPDSGELFF. The CDR3 DNA reads TGTGCCAGCAGCCCGGACTCCGGGGAGCTGTTTTTT.

This clone is medium-sized by share. V gene TRBV28 combines with J gene TRBJ2-1; 9 bases match TRBD1. Germline lookup yields CDR1 MDHEN and CDR2 SYDVKM. V dropped 1 base and J dropped 5; count of bases not matched to a gene: 3. The CDR3 is 15 amino acids. The CDR3 reads CASSLFGTGNNEQFF. CDR3 sequence (DNA): TGTGCCAGCAGTTTATTCGGGACAGGGAACAATGAGCAGTTCTTC. Complete variable domain (other parts from reference TRBV28 and TRBJ2-1): DVKVTQSSRYLVKRTGEKVFLECVQDMDHENMFWYRQDPGLGLRLIYFSYDVKMKEKGDIPEGYSVSREKKERFSLILESASTNQTSMYLCASSLFGTGNNEQFFGPGTRLTVL.

The CDR3 here is CTSSQGGVGPLRDNEKLFF. DNA of the CDR3: TGCACCAGCAGCCAAGGAGGGGTGGGACCTCTGCGGGATAATGAAAAACTGTTTTTT. This chain joins TRBV1 and TRBJ1-4. TRBV1 is given as a pseudogene. This CDR3 has 19 residues.

This chain links TRBV12-3 or TRBV12-4 with TRBJ1-6; D uncertain. The length of the CDR3 is 13 residues. The V and J ends lost 7 bases and 7 bases respectively, with 11 bases between them. The CDR3 DNA is TGTGCCAGCAATGTGGGCAGGAATTCACCCCTCCACTTT. It specifies CASNVGRNSPLHF.

This clone was seen a handful of times. This chain joins TRBV7-2 and TRBJ1-5; 7 bases match TRBD1. The CDR3 spans 13 residues. Trimming took 3 bases from V and 6 from J; bases not matched to a gene: 2. From germline, CDR1 is SGHTA and CDR2 FQGNSA. CDR3 DNA sequence: TGTGCCAGCAGCTTCAACAGGGGTCAGCCCCAGCATTTT. Amino acid sequence: CASSFNRGQPQHF.

This clone was detected many times. The DNA of the CDR3 is TGTGCCACCAGCAGAGATCCGGATGAAGAGCAGTTCTTC. This encodes CATSRDPDEEQFF. The rearrangement uses TRBV15 and TRBJ2-1; D is ambiguous. Trimming stripped 0 bases from V and 10 bases from J, with 10 bases between. The length of the CDR3 is 13 residues. CDR1 is LNHNV, CDR2 YYDKDF, per germline (reference sequence).

This clone showed up just a few times. The chain links TRBV7-2 to TRBJ1-2; TRBD1 is a possible D gene (6 bases). CDR3 size: 13 residues. Trimming took off 4 bases at V and 5 bases at J, with 11 bases between the two ends. Germline values: CDR1 SGHTA, CDR2 FQGNSA. The CDR3 spells CASSSTTGYGYTF. The CDR3 DNA sequence: TGTGCCAGCAGCTCTACAACAGGGTATGGCTACACCTTC.

This chain links TRBV7-9 with TRBJ2-6; D is uncertain. Trimming shortened V by 4 bases and J by 4 bases, and 5 bases separated the two germline ends. This CDR3 is 13 amino acids long. The V gene's germline CDR1 is SEHNR and CDR2 FQNEAQ (reference sequence). This CDR3 is CASSYLGANVLTF. The CDR3 coding sequence is TGTGCCAGCAGCTACCTCGGGGCCAACGTCCTGACTTTC.

V usage is TRBV19 and J usage is TRBJ2-2; D may be TRBD1 (6 bases). The V end was cut by 4 bases, the J end by 7 bases, with 19 bases between. The germline CDR1 and CDR2 sequences are LNHDA and SQIVND (reference sequence). This CDR3 spans 16 amino acids. The CDR3 DNA reads TGTGCCAGTAGTACGTACTACAGGGTTACTAACGGGGAGCTGTTTTTT. This sequence encodes CASSTYYRVTNGELFF.